Below, 23 T cell receptor beta chains from the same sample are listed, as sequenced in a study of shared clonotypes between healthy human individuals. Measured with immunoSEQ multiplex PCR; TCRdb has only the in-frame clones, and not every one. The table shows millions of clones, with roughly nine tenths occurring only once. The specimen sequenced was naive CD4+ T cells sorted from blood. Subset meaning: CD45RA+ positively selected. The receptor set was obtained from a man aged 18 to 29 in good health.

This chain uses TRBV19 with TRBJ1-1, with D perhaps TRBD1 (5 bases). V dropped 7 bases and J dropped 8 bases, with 26 bases sitting between them. The CDR3 length is 16 residues. The V gene's germline CDR1 is LNHDA and CDR2 SQIVND (reference sequence). The CDR3 DNA reads as TGTGCCAGTATTGGGGCCCCCCCGATGAACACTGGGGAAGCTTTCTTT. As protein: CASIGAPPMNTGEAFF.

This rearrangement joins TRBV5-6 to TRBJ2-5; no clear D gene. The CDR3 length is 16 residues. The germline V gene has CDR1 SGHDT and CDR2 YYEEEE. Trimming removed 0 bases at V and 3 bases at J, with 15 bases between. The CDR3 region is CASSLALGSREETQYF. As DNA, the CDR3 is TGTGCCAGCAGCTTGGCTCTTGGCAGCCGGGAAGAGACCCAGTACTTC. The entire variable domain, with the rest obtained from reference TRBV5-6 and TRBJ2-5, is as follows: DAGVTQSPTHLIKTRGQQVTLRCSPKSGHDTVSWYQQALGQGPQFIFQYYEEEERQRGNFPDRFSGHQFPNYSSELNVNALLLGDSALYLCASSLALGSREETQYFGPGTRLLVL.

The chain links TRBV5-1 to TRBJ2-7, with 11 bases that match TRBD2. CDR3 length: 14 residues. Germline values: CDR1 SGHRS, CDR2 YFSETQ. The V and J ends lost 4 bases and 5 bases, in that order; junction bases with no gene match: 5. CDR3 in DNA: TGCGCCAGCAGCCCGGGACTAGCGGTAGACGAGCAGTACTTC. This codes for CASSPGLAVDEQYF.

The CDR3 loop reads CAGTRDLSNYGYTF. In DNA, the CDR3 is TGTGCCGGAACCCGGGACCTATCTAACTATGGCTACACCTTC. The chain links TRBV5-4 to TRBJ1-2, with D possibly being TRBD1 (5 bases). V gave up 10 bases and J gave up 0 bases, with 16 bases separating them. CDR3 size: 14 residues. From germline, CDR1 is SGHNT and CDR2 YYREEE (reference sequence).

V is TRBV18 and J is TRBJ2-5; 8 bases are shared with TRBD1. The CDR3 is 14 residues long. CDR1 and CDR2 from the germline V gene are KGHSH and LQKENI. J gave up 5 bases and V 6 bases, and 8 bases lay outside the gene matches. The CDR3 spells CASSGDRRSETQYF. CDR3 coding DNA: TGTGCCAGCTCGGGGGACAGGCGATCGGAGACCCAGTACTTC.

A word on this clone: Other DNA sequences within the sample encode an identical CDR3. The rearrangement uses TRBV2 and TRBJ2-7; perhaps TRBD1 as D (5 bases). Germline CDR1 SNHLY, CDR2 FYNNEI. The V end was cut by 6 bases, the J end by 0 bases, with 6 bases between. The CDR3 runs 12 residues. The CDR3 bases are TGTGCCAGCAGGGACATCTCCTACGAGCAGTACTTC. Its protein product is CASRDISYEQYF.

The chain recombines TRBV2 with TRBJ2-7; TRBD2 agrees at 14 bases. Germline V gives CDR1 SNHLY, CDR2 FYNNEI. The CDR3 has 17 amino acids. V lost 6 bases, J lost 7 bases, and 14 bases stayed unmatched. The CDR3 loop reads CASSPPRLAGGSREQYF. The CDR3 DNA reads TGTGCCAGCAGCCCCCCCCGACTAGCGGGAGGGTCGAGGGAGCAGTACTTC.

A few counts support this clone. J is TRBJ1-6 and V is TRBV19, with TRBD1 as a possible D gene (5 bases). This CDR3 comprises 15 residues. The V end lost 5 bases, the J end lost 10 bases, and 18 bases lay between the germline ends. Looked up from germline, CDR1 is LNHDA and CDR2 is SQIVND (reference sequence). CDR3 in DNA: TGTGCCAGTAGTGGCATCCGGGGGATACGATCACCCCTCCACTTT. This encodes CASSGIRGIRSPLHF.

The chain is built from TRBV7-3 and TRBJ2-5; a weak D match, TRBD2 (5 bases). V lost 0 bases and J lost 5, with 13 bases in between. This CDR3 contains 15 residues. Germline V gene sequence: CDR1 SGHTA, CDR2 FQGTGA. The CDR3 loop reads CASSLTGRERETQYF. CDR3 in DNA: TGTGCCAGCAGCTTAACGGGAAGAGAGCGGGAGACCCAGTACTTC.

To note about this clone: Other nucleotide sequences in the sample specify the same CDR3. The chain links TRBV5-1 to TRBJ1-1; D gene uncertain. This CDR3 has 14 amino acids. From germline, CDR1 is SGHRS and CDR2 YFSETQ. The V gene lost 0 bases and the J gene lost 1 base, with 7 bases spanning the gap. CDR3 DNA sequence: TGCGCCAGCAGCTTGGAGGGCGCGAACACTGAAGCTTTCTTT. Encoded protein: CASSLEGANTEAFF.

The chain has TRBV6-1 and TRBJ2-7, with 14 nucleotides matching TRBD2. J lost 0 bases, V lost 4 bases, and 2 bases had no gene match. The CDR3 extends over 16 amino acids. From germline, CDR1 is MNHNS and CDR2 SASEGT. The CDR3 DNA is TGTGCCAGCAGTGGAGGGACTAGCGGGAGCTCCTACGAGCAGTACTTC. It encodes CASSGGTSGSSYEQYF.

V gene TRBV5-1 combines with J gene TRBJ2-6; D unresolved. From germline, CDR1 is SGHRS and CDR2 YFSETQ. The CDR3 is 15 residues long. V dropped 0 bases and J dropped 0 bases, with 4 bases sitting between them. CDR3 in amino acids: CASSLAISGANVLTF. In DNA form, the CDR3 reads TGCGCCAGCAGCTTGGCCATCTCTGGGGCCAACGTCCTGACTTTC.

The chain couples TRBV7-2 to TRBJ2-7; TRBD2 matches 9 bases. V lost 5 bases to trimming and J lost 6 bases; unmatched junction nucleotides: 8. CDR1 and CDR2 from the germline V gene are SGHTA and FQGNSA. This CDR3 has 14 residues. The CDR3 is CASSPGTSYGEQYF. CDR3 sequence (DNA): TGTGCCAGCAGCCCCGGGACTAGCTATGGCGAGCAGTACTTC. The full variable domain, rest sourced from reference TRBV7-2 and TRBJ2-7, is GAGVSQSPSNKVTEKGKDVELRCDPISGHTALYWYRQSLGQGLEFLIYFQGNSAPDKSGLPSDRFSAERTGGSVSTLTIQRTQQEDSAVYLCASSPGTSYGEQYFGPGTRLTVT.

This clone was recorded only once. The rearrangement links TRBV6-5 to TRBJ2-7; TRBD1 agrees at 11 bases. Germline trimming cut 6 bases from V and 9 bases from J; bases unmatched to any gene: 10. Germline loops: CDR1 MNHEY, CDR2 SVGAGI. This CDR3 is 14 amino acids long. The CDR3 is CASSPGTGGVGQYF. As DNA, the CDR3 is TGTGCCAGCAGCCCCGGGACAGGGGGAGTCGGGCAGTACTTC.

The genes are TRBV9 and TRBJ1-4; 8 positions match TRBD1. V dropped 2 bases and J dropped 8; count of bases not matched to a gene: 14. Germline V gene lookup returns CDR1 SGDLS and CDR2 YYNGEE. This CDR3 is built from 17 residues. As DNA, the CDR3 is TGTGCCAGCAGCGTCAGTGGTACCGGACAGGGTGGGGAAAAACTGTTTTTT. Protein sequence: CASSVSGTGQGGEKLFF.

The V and J genes are TRBV7-9 and TRBJ1-3, with 7 bases aligning to TRBD1. Trimming cost V 3 bases and J 0 bases; bases outside gene matches: 8. The CDR3 covers 17 residues. From germline, CDR1 is SEHNR and CDR2 FQNEAQ (reference sequence). CDR3 sequence: CASSFRTGPFSGNTIYF. The CDR3 region has the DNA TGTGCCAGCAGCTTTCGGACAGGTCCATTCTCTGGAAACACCATATATTTT.

The rearrangement links TRBV7-2 to TRBJ1-2; TRBD1 is a possible D gene (6 bases). Germline CDR1 reads SGHTA; CDR2 reads FQGNSA. This CDR3 has 18 residues. V lost 0 bases and J lost 1, with 18 bases in between. The CDR3 bases are TGTGCCAGCAGCTTAGCACAGGGAAGCCCCACTTTTAACTATGGCTACACCTTC. Its translation: CASSLAQGSPTFNYGYTF.

The chain couples TRBV20-1 to TRBJ2-1; D is ambiguous. The germline V and J ends were trimmed by 5 bases and 6 bases, with 8 bases remaining between them. Germline lookup yields CDR1 DFQATT and CDR2 SNEGSKA (reference sequence). The CDR3 covers 11 residues. Here the CDR3 DNA reads TGCAGTGCTTTTTTGGGCAATGAGCAGTTCTTC. This translates into CSAFLGNEQFF.

The chain combines TRBV6-6 with TRBJ1-5; TRBD1 aligns across 8 bases. Germline V gives CDR1 MNHNY, CDR2 SVGAGI (reference sequence). The CDR3 has 15 residues. V lost 6 bases and J lost 0; bases outside the gene matches: 4. The CDR3, as DNA: TGTGCCAGCAGCACGACAGGGGATAGCAATCAGCCCCAGCATTTT. It is translated as CASSTTGDSNQPQHF.

Concerning this clone itself: Other DNA sequences within the sample encode an identical CDR3. The rearrangement links TRBV29-1 to TRBJ2-7; D perhaps matches TRBD1 (6 bases). The CDR3 spans 13 residues. V was trimmed by 5 bases and J by 2 bases, leaving 13 bases between them. Per germline, CDR1 SQVTM and CDR2 ANQGSEA. The CDR3 DNA is TGCAGCGTTAGACGCCAGGGGACCTACGAGCAGTACTTC. The encoded protein is CSVRRQGTYEQYF.

The chain links TRBV19 to TRBJ1-3, with unresolved D. CDR1 and CDR2 (germline): LNHDA, SQIVND (reference sequence). The CDR3 sequence is 11 residues long. Trimming cost V 3 bases and J 9 bases, with 6 bases left between them. The CDR3 loop is CASSIGSTIYF. The DNA for the CDR3 is TGTGCCAGTAGTATCGGGAGCACCATATATTTT.

The J gene is TRBJ1-1, the V gene TRBV18; 7 bases match TRBD1. CDR3 length: 16 amino acids. V shed 6 bases, J shed 4 bases, and the junction held 14 bases outside the gene matches. Germline CDR1 is KGHSH and CDR2 is LQKENI. CDR3 sequence: CASSLTGEGSGTEAFF. The CDR3 DNA reads as TGTGCCAGCTCCCTAACAGGGGAGGGGTCCGGCACTGAAGCTTTCTTT.

The chain recombines TRBV5-4 with TRBJ1-2; possible D gene TRBD1, 5 bases. The CDR3 totals 16 residues. Trimming took 9 bases from V and 0 from J, leaving 21 bases between them. Germline V gene sequence: CDR1 SGHNT, CDR2 YYREEE (reference sequence). Written as DNA, the CDR3 is TGTGCCATGGCATTATCAGGGCTGACCTCTAACTATGGCTACACCTTC. As protein: CAMALSGLTSNYGYTF.